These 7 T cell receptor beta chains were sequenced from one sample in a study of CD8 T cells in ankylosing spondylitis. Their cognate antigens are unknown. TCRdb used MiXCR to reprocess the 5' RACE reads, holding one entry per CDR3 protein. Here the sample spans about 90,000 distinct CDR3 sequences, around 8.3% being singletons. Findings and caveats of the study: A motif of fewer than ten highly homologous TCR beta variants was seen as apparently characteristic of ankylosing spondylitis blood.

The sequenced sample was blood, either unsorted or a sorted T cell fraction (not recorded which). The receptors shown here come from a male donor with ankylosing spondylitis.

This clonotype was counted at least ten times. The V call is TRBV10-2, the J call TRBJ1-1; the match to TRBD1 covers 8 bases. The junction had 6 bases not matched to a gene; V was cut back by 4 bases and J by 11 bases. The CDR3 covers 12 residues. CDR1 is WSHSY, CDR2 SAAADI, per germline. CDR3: CASSGTGFKAFF. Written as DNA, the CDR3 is TGCGCCAGCAGTGGGACAGGGTTTAAGGCTTTCTTT.

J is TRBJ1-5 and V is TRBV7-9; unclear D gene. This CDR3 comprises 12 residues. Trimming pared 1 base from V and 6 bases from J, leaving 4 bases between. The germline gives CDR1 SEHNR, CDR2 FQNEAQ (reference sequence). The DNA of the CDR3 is TGTGCCAGCAGCTTAGGTTCTCAGCCCCAGCATTTT. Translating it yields CASSLGSQPQHF.

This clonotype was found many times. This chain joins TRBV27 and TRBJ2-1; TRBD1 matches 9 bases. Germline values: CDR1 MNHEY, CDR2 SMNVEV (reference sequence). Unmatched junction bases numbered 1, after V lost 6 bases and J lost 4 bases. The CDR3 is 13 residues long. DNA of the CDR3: TGTGCCAGCAGGACAGGGGGATACAATGAGCAGTTCTTC. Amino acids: CASRTGGYNEQFF.

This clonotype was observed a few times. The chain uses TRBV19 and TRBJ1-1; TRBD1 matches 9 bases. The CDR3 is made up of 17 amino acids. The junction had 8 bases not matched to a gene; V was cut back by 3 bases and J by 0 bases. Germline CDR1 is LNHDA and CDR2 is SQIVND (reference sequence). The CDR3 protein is CASSILGQGPMNTEAFF. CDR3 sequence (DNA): TGTGCCAGTAGTATCTTAGGACAGGGGCCTATGAACACTGAAGCTTTCTTT.

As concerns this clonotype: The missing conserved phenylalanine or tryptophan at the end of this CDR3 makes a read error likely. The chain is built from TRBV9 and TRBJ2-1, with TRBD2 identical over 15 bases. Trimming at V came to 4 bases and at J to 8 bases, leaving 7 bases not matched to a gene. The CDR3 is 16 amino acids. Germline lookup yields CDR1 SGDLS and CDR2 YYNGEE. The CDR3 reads CASSPGLAGGPDEQFL. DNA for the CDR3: TGTGCCAGCAGCCCAGGACTAGCGGGAGGGCCGGATGAGCAGTTCCTC.

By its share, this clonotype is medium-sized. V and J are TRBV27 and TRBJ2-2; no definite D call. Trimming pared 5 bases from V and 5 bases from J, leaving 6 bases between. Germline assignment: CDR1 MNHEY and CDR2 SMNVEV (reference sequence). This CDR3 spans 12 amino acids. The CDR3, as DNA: TGTGCCAGCAGTCCACAGACCGGGGAGCTGTTTTTT. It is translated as CASSPQTGELFF.

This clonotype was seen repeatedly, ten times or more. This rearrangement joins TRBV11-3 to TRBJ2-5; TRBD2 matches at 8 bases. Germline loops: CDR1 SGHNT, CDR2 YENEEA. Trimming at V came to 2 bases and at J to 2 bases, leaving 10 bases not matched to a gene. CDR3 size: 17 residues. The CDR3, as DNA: TGTGCCAGCAGCTTATCCCCACTAGCGGAGATACAAGAGACCCAGTACTTC. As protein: CASSLSPLAEIQETQYF.